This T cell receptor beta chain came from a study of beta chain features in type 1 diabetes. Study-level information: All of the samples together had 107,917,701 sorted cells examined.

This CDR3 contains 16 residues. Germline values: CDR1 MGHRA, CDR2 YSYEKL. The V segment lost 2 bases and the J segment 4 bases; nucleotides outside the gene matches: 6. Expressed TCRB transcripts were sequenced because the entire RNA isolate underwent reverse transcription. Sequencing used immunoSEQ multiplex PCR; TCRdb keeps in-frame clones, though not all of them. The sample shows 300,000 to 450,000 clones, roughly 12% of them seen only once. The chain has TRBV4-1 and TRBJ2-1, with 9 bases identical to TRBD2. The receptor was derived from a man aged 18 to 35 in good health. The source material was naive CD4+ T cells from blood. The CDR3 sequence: CASSQPLAGKYNEQFF. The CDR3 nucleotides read TGCGCCAGCAGCCAACCGCTAGCGGGAAAGTACAATGAGCAGTTCTTC.